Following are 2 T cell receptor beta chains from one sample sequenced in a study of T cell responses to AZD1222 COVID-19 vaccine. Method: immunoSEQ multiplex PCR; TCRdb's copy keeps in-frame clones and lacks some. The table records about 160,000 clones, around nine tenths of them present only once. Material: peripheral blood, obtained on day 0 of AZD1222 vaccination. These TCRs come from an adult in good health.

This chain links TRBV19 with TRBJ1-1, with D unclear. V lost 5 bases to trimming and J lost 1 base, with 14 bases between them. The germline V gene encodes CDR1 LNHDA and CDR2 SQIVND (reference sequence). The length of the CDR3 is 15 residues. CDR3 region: CASSLRNRGNTEAFF. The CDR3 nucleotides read TGTGCCAGTAGTCTTAGAAACCGGGGGAACACTGAAGCTTTCTTT.

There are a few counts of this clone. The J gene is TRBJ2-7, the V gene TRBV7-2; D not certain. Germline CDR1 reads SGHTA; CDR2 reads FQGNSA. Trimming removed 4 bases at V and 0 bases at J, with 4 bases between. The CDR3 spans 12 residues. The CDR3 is CASSYASYEQYF. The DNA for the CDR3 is TGTGCCAGCAGCTACGCCTCCTACGAGCAGTACTTC.